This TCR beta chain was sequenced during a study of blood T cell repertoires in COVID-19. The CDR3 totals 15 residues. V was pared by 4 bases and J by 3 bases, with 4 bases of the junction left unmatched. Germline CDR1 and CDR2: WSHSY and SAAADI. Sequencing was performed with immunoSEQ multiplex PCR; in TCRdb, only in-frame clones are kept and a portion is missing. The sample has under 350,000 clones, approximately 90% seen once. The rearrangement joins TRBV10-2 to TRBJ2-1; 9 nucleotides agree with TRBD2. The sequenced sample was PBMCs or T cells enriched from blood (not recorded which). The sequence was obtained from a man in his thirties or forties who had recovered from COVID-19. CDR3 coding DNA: TGCGCCAGCAGTGGGGCGGGAGGGCTCTACAATGAGCAGTTCTTC. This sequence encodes CASSGAGGLYNEQFF.